This T cell receptor beta chain derives from a study of control samples from healthy donors and cancer patients. From germline, CDR1 is MNHNY and CDR2 SVGAGI (reference sequence). This CDR3 comprises 16 residues. V gave up 2 bases and J gave up 1 base, with 12 bases separating them. Produced via immunoSEQ multiplex PCR; TCRdb's table is partial and in-frame only. The sample holds fewer than 500,000 clones, about nine tenths seen once. The chain recombines TRBV6-6 with TRBJ1-5; D unresolved. What was sequenced was PBMCs. The TCR comes from a man aged 40-55 years with head and neck cancer. Written as DNA, the CDR3 is TGTGCCAGCAGTTACCACGGAGTTTCGAGCAATCAGCCCCAGCATTTT. Protein: CASSYHGVSSNQPQHF.